The 27 T cell receptor beta chains below were found in one sample sequenced in a study of shared clonotypes between healthy human individuals (dated by TCRdb to the early 2020s). Receptors were amplified or captured by the immunoSEQ multiplex PCR assay. Drawn from immuneACCESS, this table holds only the in-frame rearrangements with V and J called that TCRdb kept. Clones are partly lost; checked studies trace under half to an unresolved V gene and leave the rest unexplained. The sample table holds fewer than 2.5 million clones, of which 80% to 95% were seen once. Clones ranked in the top ten supply about 0.34% of the sample. Sequenced sample: naive CD4+ T cells from PBMCs. The label giving this sample's cell subset or site can be read as: CD45RA+ positively selected. The receptors originated from a young man in good health. Some clones in this sample may be carry-over from other donors' samples.

The gene calls are TRBV6-6 and TRBJ1-5; D uncertain. Germline CDR1 MNHNY, CDR2 SVGAGI (reference sequence). The CDR3 has 14 residues. Trimming shortened V by 0 bases and J by 6 bases, and 9 bases separated the two germline ends. CDR3 DNA: TGTGCCAGCAGTTACTCTGCAGGTGCTCAGCCCCAGCATTTT. Residues: CASSYSAGAQPQHF.

This chain joins TRBV6-6 and TRBJ1-1; no definite D call. The CDR3 length is 12 residues. Germline CDR1 MNHNY, CDR2 SVGAGI (reference sequence). V was trimmed by 6 bases and J by 4 bases, leaving 9 bases between them. The CDR3 loop is CASRPEGTEAFF. In nucleotides, the CDR3 is TGTGCCAGCAGACCGGAGGGCACTGAAGCTTTCTTT.

The chain combines TRBV28 with TRBJ2-4; no reliable D call. Germline V gene sequence: CDR1 MDHEN, CDR2 SYDVKM. Trimming shortened V by 6 bases and J by 0 bases, and 9 bases separated the two germline ends. The CDR3 is made up of 14 amino acids. The CDR3 protein is CASRIGVAKNIQYF. The CDR3 DNA follows: TGTGCCAGCAGGATAGGTGTAGCCAAAAACATTCAGTACTTC.

Concerning this clone: The sample has other DNA sequences that encode this CDR3 too. The rearrangement uses TRBV28 and TRBJ1-2; the D is unclear. The CDR3 runs 11 residues. Germline V CDR1 and CDR2: MDHEN, SYDVKM. The V and J ends lost 6 bases and 2 bases respectively, with 4 bases between them. The CDR3 loop reads CASSLNYGYTF. The DNA of the CDR3 is TGTGCCAGCAGCCTCAACTATGGCTACACCTTC.

The chain has TRBV2 and TRBJ1-2; 11 positions match TRBD1. Germline CDR1 is SNHLY and CDR2 is FYNNEI. Trimming removed 7 bases from V and 4 bases from J; junction bases left unmatched: 17. The CDR3 contains 18 residues. The DNA for the CDR3 is TGTGCCAGCACCCCCGGAATTGGACAGGGGGCGGACCTCTATGGCTACACCTTC. Translated: CASTPGIGQGADLYGYTF.

The rearrangement uses TRBV18 and TRBJ2-1; D gene unclear. Deletions cut 0 bases from V and 0 bases from J, with 12 bases between. The CDR3 consists of 17 residues. Per germline, CDR1 KGHSH and CDR2 LQKENI. CDR3 DNA sequence: TGTGCCAGCTCACCACCAGGGATGGACCCCTCCTACAATGAGCAGTTCTTC. Translated, it gives CASSPPGMDPSYNEQFF.

The chain recombines TRBV19 with TRBJ1-3; a weak D match, TRBD1 (5 bases). From germline, CDR1 is LNHDA and CDR2 SQIVND (reference sequence). Deletions cut 5 bases from V and 3 bases from J, with 14 bases between. The CDR3 length is 15 residues. CDR3 residues: CASSPPGTDGNTIYF. DNA for the CDR3: TGTGCCAGTAGTCCCCCCGGGACCGATGGAAACACCATATATTTT.

The rearrangement uses TRBV9 and TRBJ2-2, with 12 nucleotides matching TRBD2. V shed 0 bases and J 6 bases; nucleotides not matched to a gene: 3. This CDR3 is 16 amino acids long. Germline CDR1 and CDR2: SGDLS and YYNGEE. The CDR3 sequence: CASSVGLAGVAGELFF. The CDR3 DNA follows: TGTGCCAGCAGCGTAGGACTAGCGGGAGTAGCCGGGGAGCTGTTTTTT.

This clone appeared a single time. CDR3 bases: TGCAGTGCTAGAGATCGACTTACGCAGTATTTT. Translating it yields CSARDRLTQYF. The V and J genes are TRBV20-1 and TRBJ2-3; D gene unclear. Germline V gene data show CDR1 as DFQATT and CDR2 as SNEGSKA (reference sequence). V lost 0 bases and J 8 bases, leaving 6 bases between the germline ends. The CDR3 spans 11 residues.

The chain employs TRBV28 and TRBJ1-3; no firm D call. CDR1 and CDR2 (germline): MDHEN, SYDVKM. Trimming took off 6 bases at V and 0 bases at J, with 9 bases between the two ends. CDR3 size: 14 residues. CDR3 sequence (DNA): TGTGCCAGCAGGCCCCTGGGCTCTGGAAACACCATATATTTT. Protein sequence: CASRPLGSGNTIYF.

The V and J genes are TRBV5-1 and TRBJ1-2; D is possibly TRBD1 (5 bases). Germline CDR1 SGHRS, CDR2 YFSETQ. Trimming stripped 5 bases from V and 2 bases from J, with 13 bases between. CDR3 size: 14 residues. The CDR3 DNA sequence: TGCGCCAGCAGGAACGGCGGGGGAAACTATGGCTACACCTTC. It yields the protein CASRNGGGNYGYTF.

The chain carries TRBV11-2 and TRBJ1-2, with 8 bases fitting TRBD1. Germline V gene sequence: CDR1 SGHAT, CDR2 FQNNGV. Trimming at V came to 4 bases and at J to 6 bases, leaving 10 bases not matched to a gene. The CDR3 is 15 amino acids. CDR3 sequence reads: CASSSGDRRGDGYTF. As DNA, the CDR3 is TGTGCCAGCAGCTCGGGGGACAGGCGAGGCGATGGCTACACCTTC.

V and J are TRBV5-6 and TRBJ2-1, with 9 bases matching TRBD2. Germline values: CDR1 SGHDT, CDR2 YYEEEE. CDR3 size: 15 residues. With V trimmed by 2 bases and J by 7 bases, 7 bases remained unmatched. The CDR3 loop reads CASSLGPGLANEQFF. DNA for the CDR3: TGTGCCAGCAGCTTAGGGCCGGGACTAGCAAATGAGCAGTTCTTC.

As regards this clone: Other DNA variants within this sample encode the same CDR3. The chain joins TRBV7-2 to TRBJ2-3; D is uncertain. This CDR3 comprises 13 residues. Germline CDR1 and CDR2: SGHTA and FQGNSA. Trimming took off 5 bases at V and 0 bases at J, with 6 bases between the two ends. This chain's CDR3 is CASSRPSTDTQYF. The DNA of the CDR3 is TGTGCCAGCAGCCGCCCTAGCACAGATACGCAGTATTTT.

The chain couples TRBV6-4 to TRBJ2-1; D perhaps matches TRBD2 (6 bases). There are 14 residues in the CDR3. Germline assignment: CDR1 MRHNA and CDR2 SNTAGT. V was trimmed by 2 bases and J by 6 bases, leaving 11 bases between them. The CDR3 DNA sequence: TGTGCCAGCAGTGACCTCCCCGGGAGCAATGAGCAGTTCTTC. It codes for CASSDLPGSNEQFF.

CDR3 coding DNA: TGTGCCAGTAGTAGCCCGGGACTATCGCAGTATTTT. It translates to CASSSPGLSQYF. This sequence joins TRBV19 and TRBJ2-3; 7 bases are shared with TRBD2. Germline V gene sequence: CDR1 LNHDA, CDR2 SQIVND (reference sequence). This CDR3 comprises 12 residues. The V segment lost 4 bases and the J segment 10 bases; nucleotides outside the gene matches: 5. The whole variable domain, filled in from reference TRBV19 and TRBJ2-3, reads DGGITQSPKYLFRKEGQNVTLSCEQNLNHDAMYWYRQDPGQGLRLIYYSQIVNDFQKGDIAEGYSVSREKKESFPLTVTSAQKNPTAFYLCASSSPGLSQYFGPGTRLTVL.

The rearrangement joins TRBV28 to TRBJ2-7, with 8 bases that match TRBD2. CDR1 and CDR2 from the germline V gene are MDHEN and SYDVKM. The junction had 13 bases not matched to a gene; V was cut back by 3 bases and J by 3 bases. This CDR3 comprises 17 residues. DNA for the CDR3: TGTGCCAGCAGTTTGGGGGGGGCCAGCGGGAGAGGCTACGAGCAGTACTTC. Translation: CASSLGGASGRGYEQYF.

This chain links TRBV5-4 with TRBJ2-7; 11 nucleotides line up with TRBD2. The CDR3 extends over 15 amino acids. The germline CDR1 and CDR2 sequences are SGHNT and YYREEE (reference sequence). V shed 4 bases and J 9 bases; nucleotides not matched to a gene: 12. The CDR3 reads CASSQASGRSLRQYF. Here the CDR3 DNA reads TGTGCCAGCAGCCAAGCTAGCGGGAGGAGCTTAAGGCAGTACTTC.

This CDR3 is CASSESSQAASGANVLTF. The CDR3 coding sequence is TGTGCCAGCAGTGAATCCTCCCAGGCCGCCTCTGGGGCCAACGTCCTGACTTTC. This chain links TRBV25-1 with TRBJ2-6; no clear D gene. The CDR3 runs to 18 residues. V lost 1 base to trimming and J lost 0 bases, with 13 bases between them. From germline, CDR1 is MGHDK and CDR2 SYGVNS.

V gene TRBV7-9 combines with J gene TRBJ1-2; D ambiguous. Germline assignment: CDR1 SEHNR and CDR2 FQNEAQ (reference sequence). The CDR3 has 13 residues. V was trimmed by 2 bases and J by 8 bases, leaving 12 bases between them. The CDR3 nucleotides are TGTGCCAGCAGCTTACCCCAGGCCACGGGCTACACCTTC. It yields the protein CASSLPQATGYTF.

The rearrangement uses TRBV18 and TRBJ2-1; 8 nucleotides line up with TRBD2. Germline values: CDR1 KGHSH, CDR2 LQKENI. V dropped 6 bases and J dropped 9; count of bases not matched to a gene: 13. The CDR3 covers 15 residues. The CDR3 bases are TGTGCCAGCTCGCCCAACTACGCGGGAGGCTTTGAGCAGTTCTTC. It yields the protein CASSPNYAGGFEQFF.

V gene TRBV10-3 combines with J gene TRBJ1-1, with D maybe TRBD1 (5 bases). V was cut by 3 bases and J by 7 bases, with 15 bases left in between. Germline V gene sequence: CDR1 ENHRY, CDR2 SYGVKD. The CDR3 runs 14 residues. The CDR3 bases are TGTGCCATCAGTGATAGGGGCAAAGAGGGTGAAGCTTTCTTT. It codes for CAISDRGKEGEAFF.

This rearrangement joins TRBV12-1 to TRBJ2-5; the table names TRBD2, a call not compared with the DNA. TRBV12-1 is a known pseudogene. This CDR3 contains 16 residues. The CDR3 protein is CASSKRLAGGPATQYF. In nucleotides, the CDR3 is TGTGCCAGCAGCAAGAGACTAGCGGGAGGGCCAGCGACCCAGTACTTC.

The chain employs TRBV11-3 and TRBJ2-2, with D uncertain. From germline, CDR1 is SGHNT and CDR2 YENEEA. CDR3 length equals 15 residues. Trimming pared 5 bases from V and 0 bases from J, leaving 10 bases between. The CDR3: CASSPKGSNTGELFF. The DNA of the CDR3 is TGTGCCAGCAGCCCAAAGGGTTCGAACACCGGGGAGCTGTTTTTT.

This clone was counted a single time. This chain's CDR3 is CASSMGTGVIAEAFF. The CDR3 DNA reads as TGTGCCAGTAGTATGGGGACAGGCGTGATAGCTGAAGCTTTCTTT. The V and J genes are TRBV19 and TRBJ1-1, with 8 bases fitting TRBD1. CDR1 is LNHDA, CDR2 SQIVND, per germline (reference sequence). Trimming at V came to 3 bases and at J to 6 bases, leaving 9 bases not matched to a gene. The CDR3 sequence is 15 residues long.

The chain couples TRBV28 to TRBJ1-1; 8 nucleotides match TRBD1. Germline-derived CDR1 and CDR2 are MDHEN and SYDVKM. The V segment lost 2 bases and the J segment 1 base; nucleotides outside the gene matches: 6. CDR3 length equals 16 residues. The CDR3 DNA reads as TGTGCCAGCAGTTTAATCCCACAGGGGGAGAACACTGAAGCTTTCTTT. Protein sequence: CASSLIPQGENTEAFF.

This chain uses TRBV9 with TRBJ2-1; TRBD2 aligns across 11 bases. V lost 3 bases to trimming and J lost 8 bases; unmatched junction nucleotides: 10. The V gene's germline CDR1 is SGDLS and CDR2 YYNGEE. The CDR3 totals 16 residues. The CDR3 loop is CASSDPLAGGLDEQFF. CDR3 in DNA: TGTGCCAGCAGCGACCCTCTAGCGGGAGGCCTCGATGAGCAGTTCTTC.